The 27 T cell receptor beta chains given below trace back to one sample, sequenced in a study of cytomegalovirus exposure and HLA in healthy donors. With 60 Vbeta and 13 Jbeta primers, the PCR was carried out. Here immunoSEQ multiplex PCR was the method, and the copy in TCRdb shows in-frame clones only, minus some. The sample shows around 210,000 clones, 70% to 90% of them seen only once. The specimen was PBMCs. The receptors derive from a girl aged 2 to 9 in good health and CMV-seronegative.

This clone is a singleton in its sample. The rearrangement links TRBV15 to TRBJ2-5; the match to TRBD2 covers 11 bases. This CDR3 comprises 16 residues. The ends lost 0 bases at V and 4 bases at J; junction bases unmatched: 4. Germline V gives CDR1 LNHNV, CDR2 YYDKDF (reference sequence). The CDR3 DNA reads TGTGCCACCAGCAGAGATCCACTAGCGGGAGTAGAGACCCAGTACTTC. Its translation is CATSRDPLAGVETQYF. Filled out from reference TRBV15 and TRBJ2-5, the complete variable domain reads DAMVIQNPRYQVTQFGKPVTLSCSQTLNHNVMYWYQQKSSQAPKLLFHYYDKDFNNEADTPDNFQSRRPNTSFCFLDIRSPGLGDTAMYLCATSRDPLAGVETQYFGPGTRLLVL.

The gene calls are TRBV7-3 and TRBJ1-2; D remains unclear. V gave up 5 bases and J gave up 8 bases, with 15 bases separating them. Germline CDR1 and CDR2: SGHTA and FQGTGA. This CDR3 region has 13 residues. The CDR3 loop reads CASSPNPGSGYTF. CDR3 nucleotides: TGTGCCAGCAGCCCCAATCCGGGTAGCGGCTACACCTTC.

This chain links TRBV5-3 with TRBJ1-1; tentatively, D is TRBD1 (5 bases). TRBV5-3 qualifies as an ORF whose function is uncertain. This CDR3 spans 14 amino acids. V shed 1 base and J shed 1 base, with 8 bases lying between them. The CDR3 reads CARSLTGSNTEAFF. DNA for the CDR3: TGTGCCAGAAGCTTGACAGGATCGAACACTGAAGCTTTCTTT.

V is TRBV19 and J is TRBJ2-3; 11 bases agree with TRBD2. V trimming: 4 bases; J trimming: 0 bases; junction bases outside the gene matches: 3. The CDR3 spans 16 residues. CDR1 is LNHDA and CDR2 is SQIVND in the germline V gene (reference sequence). CDR3 residues: CASSSRTSGSTDTQYF. The CDR3 DNA is TGTGCCAGTAGTAGCCGGACTAGCGGGAGCACAGATACGCAGTATTTT.

The gene calls are TRBV27 and TRBJ1-5, with TRBD1 matching 10 bases. Germline lookup yields CDR1 MNHEY and CDR2 SMNVEV (reference sequence). The V and J ends lost 2 bases and 6 bases, in that order; junction bases with no gene match: 4. The CDR3 length is 15 residues. Here the CDR3 reads CASSLRQGASQPQHF. DNA of the CDR3: TGTGCCAGCAGTTTAAGACAGGGGGCCAGTCAGCCCCAGCATTTT.

V and J are TRBV7-9 and TRBJ1-2; TRBD1 aligns across 9 bases. Germline lookup yields CDR1 SEHNR and CDR2 FQNEAQ (reference sequence). The CDR3 loop spans 16 amino acids. The J segment lost 3 bases and the V segment lost 5 bases, leaving 10 bases of the junction unmatched. This CDR3 is CASSGPGTGWDYGYTF. As DNA, the CDR3 is TGTGCCAGCAGCGGACCCGGGACAGGGTGGGACTATGGCTACACCTTC. The full variable domain, in which reference TRBV7-9 and TRBJ1-2 provide the parts outside the CDR3, is DTGVSQNPRHKITKRGQNVTFRCDPISEHNRLYWYRQTLGQGPEFLTYFQNEAQLEKSRLLSDRFSAERPKGSFSTLEIQRTEQGDSAMYLCASSGPGTGWDYGYTFGSGTRLTVV.

In the case of this clone: One junction end disagrees with the germline gene, perhaps due to a read error. Other DNA sequences of this sample code for an identical CDR3. This chain uses TRBV4-1 with TRBJ2-3; a weak D match, TRBD2 (7 bases). The CDR3 length is 17 residues. Looked up from germline, CDR1 is MGHRA and CDR2 is YSYEKL. CDR3 protein: CASSQDRGGPSTDTQYF. For the CDR3, the DNA is TGCGCCAGCAGCCAAGATAGGGGGGGCCCTAGCACTGATACGCAGTATTTT.

A single count supports this clone. The chain links TRBV11-2 to TRBJ1-1; tentative D call: TRBD1 (6 bases). V was cut by 4 bases and J by 11 bases, with 20 bases left in between. This CDR3 has 14 residues. Germline-derived CDR1 and CDR2 are SGHAT and FQNNGV. The CDR3 region has the DNA TGTGCCAGCAGCTACGAGAACAGGGTACGAGCGGCTTTCTTT. Its translation is CASSYENRVRAAFF.

The gene calls are TRBV2 and TRBJ2-3; 8 bases line up with TRBD2. CDR3 length: 16 amino acids. Germline CDR1 SNHLY, CDR2 FYNNEI. Unmatched junction bases numbered 17, after V lost 7 bases and J lost 8 bases. The CDR3: CASTKLKLAEWGTQYF. The CDR3 DNA follows: TGTGCCAGCACCAAACTCAAACTAGCGGAGTGGGGTACGCAGTATTTT.

This sequence joins TRBV27 and TRBJ2-7; a weak D match, TRBD2 (6 bases). The V and J ends lost 7 bases and 3 bases respectively, with 22 bases between them. Germline V CDR1 and CDR2: MNHEY, SMNVEV (reference sequence). This CDR3 comprises 16 residues. The CDR3 nucleotides are TGTGCCAGCACCGGGAGCCGCGGGCAACTGCTCTACGAGCAGTACTTC. Its translation: CASTGSRGQLLYEQYF.

V usage is TRBV27 and J usage is TRBJ1-2; a possible D gene is TRBD1 (5 bases). Germline loops: CDR1 MNHEY, CDR2 SMNVEV (reference sequence). The CDR3 covers 15 residues. Deletions cut 2 bases from V and 3 bases from J, with 13 bases between. The CDR3 DNA follows: TGTGCCAGCAGTTTAAGGGGCCGGGCGCACTATGGCTACACCTTC. It yields the protein CASSLRGRAHYGYTF.

The genes are TRBV5-1 and TRBJ2-1; D is undetermined. V lost 2 bases to trimming and J lost 0 bases, with 6 bases between them. Germline assignment: CDR1 SGHRS and CDR2 YFSETQ. The CDR3 loop spans 14 amino acids. The CDR3 spells CASSLQSSYNEQFF. CDR3 nucleotide sequence: TGCGCCAGCAGCTTACAGAGCTCCTACAATGAGCAGTTCTTC.

This chain uses TRBV7-6 with TRBJ2-1; 11 bases agree with TRBD2. With 5 bases clipped from V and 5 bases from J, the junction kept 5 bases outside the gene matches. Germline V gene sequence: CDR1 SGHVS, CDR2 FNYEAQ. CDR3 length: 15 amino acids. In DNA form, the CDR3 reads TGTGCCAGCAGCCCGACTAGCGGGAACAACAATGAGCAGTTCTTC. This sequence encodes CASSPTSGNNNEQFF.

The chain is built from TRBV10-2 and TRBJ1-2, with TRBD1 identical over 7 bases. The CDR3 consists of 13 residues. Per germline, CDR1 WSHSY and CDR2 SAAADI. V gave up 4 bases and J gave up 5 bases; unmatched junction bases: 4. The CDR3 sequence is CASSGPGGYGYTF. The CDR3 region has the DNA TGCGCCAGCAGTGGCCCAGGGGGGTATGGCTACACCTTC.

This rearrangement joins TRBV5-1 to TRBJ2-2; no firm D call. This CDR3 spans 14 amino acids. V was shortened by 0 bases and J by 1 base, with 4 bases between the two germline ends. Germline CDR1 is SGHRS and CDR2 is YFSETQ. The CDR3: CASSLGLNTGELFF. CDR3 sequence (DNA): TGCGCCAGCAGCTTGGGACTGAACACCGGGGAGCTGTTTTTT.

This chain connects TRBV5-1 to TRBJ2-3; 7 bases map to TRBD2. V lost 4 bases to trimming and J lost 3 bases; unmatched junction nucleotides: 5. The germline V gene has CDR1 SGHRS and CDR2 YFSETQ. CDR3 size: 14 residues. The CDR3 loop is CASSPSGMTDTQYF. The DNA of the CDR3 is TGCGCCAGCAGCCCCAGCGGGATGACAGATACGCAGTATTTT.

The chain is built from TRBV23-1 and TRBJ1-1, with TRBD1 matching 8 bases. TRBV23-1 is an ORF; its function is uncertain. CDR3 length: 17 residues. V lost 2 bases and J lost 1; bases outside the gene matches: 9. The CDR3 DNA reads TGCGCCAGCAGTCAACCCCCGGACAGGGCTGGGAACACTGAAGCTTTCTTT. Protein sequence: CASSQPPDRAGNTEAFF.

This clone was seen more than once but under ten times. V is TRBV6-4 and J is TRBJ1-2, with 7 bases matching TRBD1. Germline lookup yields CDR1 MRHNA and CDR2 SNTAGT. V shed 3 bases, J shed 7 bases, and the junction held 2 bases outside the gene matches. CDR3 length equals 12 residues. The CDR3: CASSEAGGGYTF. The CDR3, as DNA: TGTGCCAGCAGTGAAGCAGGGGGTGGCTACACCTTC.

The V and J genes are TRBV5-1 and TRBJ2-5, with a possible D match to TRBD1 (6 bases). Germline CDR1 and CDR2: SGHRS and YFSETQ. CDR3 length: 13 residues. V was shortened by 6 bases and J by 7 bases, with 16 bases between the two germline ends. The CDR3, as DNA: TGCGCCAGCACCCCCACAGGGCCAGGGACCCAGTACTTC. It is translated as CASTPTGPGTQYF.

With respect to this clone: Additional DNA sequences in this sample encode the identical CDR3. Here the CDR3 reads CASSRQGNTEAFF. The CDR3 bases are TGTGCCAGCAGTAGGCAGGGTAACACTGAAGCTTTCTTT. The rearrangement links TRBV7-9 to TRBJ1-1; maybe TRBD1 (5 bases). V shed 6 bases and J shed 2 bases, with 10 bases lying between them. Germline lookup yields CDR1 SEHNR and CDR2 FQNEAQ (reference sequence). The CDR3 is 13 amino acids.

This clone was found a few times. The J gene is TRBJ2-1, the V gene TRBV19; no definite D call. V was shortened by 0 bases and J by 2 bases, with 11 bases between the two germline ends. In germline, CDR1 is LNHDA, CDR2 SQIVND (reference sequence). This CDR3 contains 16 residues. In DNA, the CDR3 is TGTGCCAGTAGTATAGATCCCAGGCCTGCCTACAATGAGCAGTTCTTC. Its protein is CASSIDPRPAYNEQFF.

The V gene is TRBV6-1, the J gene TRBJ1-2; no definite D call. The CDR3 totals 13 residues. V was trimmed by 4 bases and J by 5 bases, leaving 11 bases between them. Germline V gives CDR1 MNHNS, CDR2 SASEGT. The CDR3 nucleotides are TGTGCCAGCAGTGCTGTCCAGGTTTATGGCTACACCTTC. This gives the protein CASSAVQVYGYTF.

The gene calls are TRBV2 and TRBJ2-5, with 13 bases fitting TRBD2. Per the germline V gene, CDR1 is SNHLY and CDR2 is FYNNEI. This CDR3 spans 18 amino acids. The trim removed 2 bases at V and 4 bases at J, leaving 10 bases unmatched. The CDR3 DNA is TGTGCCAGCAGTGAATATGCACTAGCGGGGGGGAGGAGAGAGACCCAGTACTTC. It specifies CASSEYALAGGRRETQYF.

The CDR3, as DNA: TGTGCCAGCAGTGAACTAGGGACTAGCGGGAGTGTCAATGAGCAGTTCTTC. Translation: CASSELGTSGSVNEQFF. The rearrangement joins TRBV6-1 to TRBJ2-1; 14 bases align to TRBD2. The V gene's germline CDR1 is MNHNS and CDR2 SASEGT. The CDR3 runs to 17 residues. V lost 2 bases to trimming and J lost 6 bases; unmatched junction nucleotides: 6.

This clone was recorded once. This chain joins TRBV7-8 and TRBJ1-4; TRBD1 matches 7 bases. Per germline, CDR1 SGHVS and CDR2 FQNEAQ. This CDR3 has 17 residues. The V gene end was trimmed by 3 bases and the J gene end by 8 bases; junction bases not matched to a gene: 15. CDR3 sequence: CASSFRLVQGTPEKLFF. In DNA form, the CDR3 reads TGTGCCAGCAGCTTTCGTCTAGTACAGGGGACCCCCGAAAAACTGTTTTTT. The full variable domain, with the rest looked up from reference TRBV7-8 and TRBJ1-4, is GAGVSQSPRYKVAKRGQDVALRCDPISGHVSLFWYQQALGQGPEFLTYFQNEAQLDKSGLPSDRFFAERPEGSVSTLKIQRTQQEDSAVYLCASSFRLVQGTPEKLFFGSGTQLSVL.

The chain couples TRBV27 to TRBJ1-4; 9 bases map to TRBD1. Germline CDR1 is MNHEY and CDR2 is SMNVEV (reference sequence). The CDR3 is made up of 16 amino acids. V lost 5 bases, J lost 0 bases, and 4 bases stayed unmatched. The CDR3 DNA reads TGTGCCAGCAGTAGGGACAGGGTAGCAACTAATGAAAAACTGTTTTTT. Amino acids: CASSRDRVATNEKLFF. Full variable domain (outside the CDR3, taken from reference TRBV27 and TRBJ1-4): EAQVTQNPRYLITVTGKKLTVTCSQNMNHEYMSWYRQDPGLGLRQIYYSMNVEVTDKGDVPEGYKVSRKEKRNFPLILESPSPNQTSLYFCASSRDRVATNEKLFFGSGTQLSVL.

V usage is TRBV6-1 and J usage is TRBJ2-1; no reliable D call. The V end lost 4 bases, the J end lost 0 bases, and 13 bases lay between the germline ends. From germline, CDR1 is MNHNS and CDR2 SASEGT. This CDR3 region has 16 residues. The chain's CDR3 is CASSVWALDSYNEQFF. In nucleotides, the CDR3 is TGTGCCAGCAGTGTTTGGGCCTTAGACTCCTACAATGAGCAGTTCTTC.